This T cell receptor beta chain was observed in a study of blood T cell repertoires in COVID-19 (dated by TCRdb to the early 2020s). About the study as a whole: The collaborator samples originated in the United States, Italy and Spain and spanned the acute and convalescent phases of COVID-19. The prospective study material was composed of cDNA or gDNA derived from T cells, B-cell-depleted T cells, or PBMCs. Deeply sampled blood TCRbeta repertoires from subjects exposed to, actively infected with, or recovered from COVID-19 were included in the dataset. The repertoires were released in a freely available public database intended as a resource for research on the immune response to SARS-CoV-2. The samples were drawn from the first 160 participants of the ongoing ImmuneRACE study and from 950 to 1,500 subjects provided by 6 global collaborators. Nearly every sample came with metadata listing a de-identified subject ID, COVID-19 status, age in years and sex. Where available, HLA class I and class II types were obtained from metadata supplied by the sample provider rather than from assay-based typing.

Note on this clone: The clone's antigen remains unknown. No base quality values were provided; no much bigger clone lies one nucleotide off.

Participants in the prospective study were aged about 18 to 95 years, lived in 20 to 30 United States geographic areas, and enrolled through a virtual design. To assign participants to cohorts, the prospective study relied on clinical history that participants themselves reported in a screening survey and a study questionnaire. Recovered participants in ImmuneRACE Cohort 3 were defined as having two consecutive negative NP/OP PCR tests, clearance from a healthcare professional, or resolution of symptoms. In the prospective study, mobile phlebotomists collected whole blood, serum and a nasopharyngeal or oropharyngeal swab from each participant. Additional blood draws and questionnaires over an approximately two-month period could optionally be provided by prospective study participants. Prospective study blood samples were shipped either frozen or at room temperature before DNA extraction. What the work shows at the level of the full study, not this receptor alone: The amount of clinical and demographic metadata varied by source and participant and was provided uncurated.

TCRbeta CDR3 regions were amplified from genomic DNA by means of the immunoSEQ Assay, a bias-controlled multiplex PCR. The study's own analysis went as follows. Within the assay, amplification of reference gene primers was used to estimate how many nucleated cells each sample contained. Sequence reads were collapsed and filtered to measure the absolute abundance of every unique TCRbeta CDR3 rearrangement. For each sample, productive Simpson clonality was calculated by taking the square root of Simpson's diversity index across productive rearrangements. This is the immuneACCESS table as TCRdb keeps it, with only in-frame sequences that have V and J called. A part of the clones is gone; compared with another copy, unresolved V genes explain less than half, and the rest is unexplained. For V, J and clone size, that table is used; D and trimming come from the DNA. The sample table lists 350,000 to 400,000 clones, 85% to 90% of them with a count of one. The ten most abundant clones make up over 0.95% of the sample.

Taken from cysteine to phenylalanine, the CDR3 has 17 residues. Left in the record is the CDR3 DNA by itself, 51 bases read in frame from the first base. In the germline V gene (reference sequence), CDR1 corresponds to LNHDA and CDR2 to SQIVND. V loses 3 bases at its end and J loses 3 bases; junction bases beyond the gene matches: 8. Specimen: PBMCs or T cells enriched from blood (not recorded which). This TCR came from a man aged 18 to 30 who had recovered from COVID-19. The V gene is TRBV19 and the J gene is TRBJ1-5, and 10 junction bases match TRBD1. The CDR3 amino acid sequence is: CASSMRRDRGFNQPQHF. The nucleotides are TGTGCCAGTAGTATGAGGAGGGACAGGGGTTTCAATCAGCCCCAGCATTTT.